The clone carrying this T cell receptor beta chain occurred once. No antigen is known for it. Since a much larger clone is just one base distant, this may be a read error. The final CDR3 position lacks the conserved phenylalanine or tryptophan, pointing to a likely read error. The entry originates in a study of breast tumors, draining lymph nodes, adjacent tissues. Study-wide findings and caveats: Tumors had less TCR diversity than lymph nodes, more than nontumor tissue.

Axillary draining lymph nodes of breast cancer patients supplied the node samples. A single record per CDR3 protein comes from TCRdb applying MiXCR to the multiplex PCR reads. Among some 170,000 distinct CDR3 sequences listed, more than 25% were seen once. CDR3 length: 14 amino acids. In germline, CDR1 is MNHEY, CDR2 SVGAGI. With V trimmed by 2 bases and J by 5 bases, 3 bases remained unmatched. Sequenced material: axillary lymph node tissue. This rearrangement joins TRBV6-5 to TRBJ2-1; 7 nucleotides agree with TRBD2. This TCR came from a female donor with breast cancer. Some clones in this sample may be carry-over from other donors' samples. CDR3 in amino acids: CASSYLLADNEQFL. CDR3 sequence (DNA): TGTGCCAGCAGTTACCTTCTAGCGGACAATGAGCAGTTCCTC.